The 31 T cell receptor beta chains below were found in one sample sequenced in a study of human T cells and chemical hapten exposure. Time point denoted: patch test 2, 6 weeks after DPC sensitization. The treatment denotes: therapeutic diphenylcyclopropenone sensitization with weekly scalp DPC. One entry per CDR3 protein, called by TCRdb with MiXCR from the RACE reads. The profile shows under 75,000 distinct CDR3 sequences, 7.5% to 9.5% of them singletons. Sequencing was performed on whole blood, taken in connection with sensitization to the hapten diphenylcyclopropenone (DPC). Receptor source: a woman aged 45-60 years with alopecia areata. Some clones in this sample may be carry-over from other donors' samples.

V and J are TRBV9 and TRBJ2-3; D is tentatively TRBD1 or TRBD2 (5 bases each). V lost 0 bases and J 0 bases, leaving 17 bases between the germline ends. This CDR3 has 18 residues. The germline V gene has CDR1 SGDLS and CDR2 YYNGEE. This CDR3 reads CASSVGGRGGLSTDTQYF. CDR3 in DNA: TGTGCCAGCAGCGTAGGAGGTAGGGGCGGGCTTAGCACAGATACGCAGTATTTT.

This clonotype was detected only a few times. The chain combines TRBV14 with TRBJ2-7; TRBD2 might be the D (6 bases). V lost 2 bases to trimming and J lost 7 bases, with 12 bases between them. The CDR3 loop spans 13 amino acids. The germline V gene encodes CDR1 SGHDN and CDR2 FVKESK. The CDR3 protein is CASSQRAGMEQYF. Written as DNA, the CDR3 is TGTGCCAGCAGCCAACGAGCGGGTATGGAGCAGTACTTC. Combining the CDR3 with reference TRBV14 and TRBJ2-7 gives the whole variable domain EAGVTQFPSHSVIEKGQTVTLRCDPISGHDNLYWYRRVMGKEIKFLLHFVKESKQDESGMPNNRFLAERTGGTYSTLKVQPAELEDSGVYFCASSQRAGMEQYFGPGTRLTVT.

This clonotype was seen repeatedly, ten times or more. V and J are TRBV29-1 and TRBJ2-1; either TRBD1 or TRBD2 may fit D (5 bases each). The ends were cut back, 4 bases at V and 9 bases at J, with 7 bases in the middle. The CDR3 spans 10 residues. Germline CDR1 reads SQVTM; CDR2 reads ANQGSEA. This CDR3 reads CSVGGTEQFF. CDR3 nucleotides: TGCAGCGTTGGAGGGACTGAGCAGTTCTTC.

This clonotype was detected a few times. V and J are TRBV20-1 and TRBJ2-1, with 10 bases lining up with TRBD2. The CDR3 is made up of 16 amino acids. Germline CDR1 DFQATT, CDR2 SNEGSKA (reference sequence). V was pared by 2 bases and J by 0 bases, with 4 bases of the junction left unmatched. CDR3: CSARPLAGGSYNEQFF. DNA for the CDR3: TGCAGTGCTAGACCTTTAGCGGGAGGCTCCTACAATGAGCAGTTCTTC.

This clonotype was recorded at least ten times. The chain employs TRBV7-9 and TRBJ2-7; 8 bases align to TRBD1. V gave up 0 bases and J gave up 6 bases; unmatched junction bases: 7. The germline V gene has CDR1 SEHNR and CDR2 FQNEAQ (reference sequence). The CDR3 length is 15 residues. The CDR3 DNA follows: TGTGCCAGCAGCTTAGCCGGGACAGGTCGGGCCGAGCAGTACTTC. Its translation: CASSLAGTGRAEQYF.

V is TRBV3-1 and J is TRBJ2-5; D is ambiguous. With 4 bases removed from V and 2 bases from J, the gap between germline ends came to 14 bases. From germline, CDR1 is LGHDT and CDR2 YNNKEL (reference sequence). The CDR3 extends over 15 amino acids. The CDR3 DNA follows: TGTGCCAGCAGCCTTCCGACACGGGCGCAAGAGACCCAGTACTTC. Translation: CASSLPTRAQETQYF.

Comment on this clonotype: Just one base apart from a much larger clone, this may be a read error. This rearrangement joins TRBV5-6 to TRBJ2-1, with 7 positions matching TRBD1. Germline V lookup: CDR1 SGHDT, CDR2 YYEEEE. The trim removed 4 bases at V and 5 bases at J, leaving 12 bases unmatched. This CDR3 region has 16 residues. In nucleotides, the CDR3 is TGTGCCAGCAGCAAGATTGGGACCAGGGGGAACAATGAGCAGTTCTTC. This translates into CASSKIGTRGNNEQFF. The full variable domain, completed using reference TRBV5-6 and TRBJ2-1, is DAGVTQSPTHLIKTRGQQVTLRCSPKSGHDTVSWYQQALGQGPQFIFQYYEEEERQRGNFPDRFSGHQFPNYSSELNVNALLLGDSALYLCASSKIGTRGNNEQFFGPGTRLTVL.

This clonotype was counted a few times. V is TRBV5-1 and J is TRBJ1-1, with a tentative D call TRBD1 (5 bases). Looked up from germline, CDR1 is SGHRS and CDR2 is YFSETQ. V was shortened by 5 bases and J by 3 bases, with 17 bases between the two germline ends. The CDR3 spans 15 residues. In DNA, the CDR3 is TGCGCCAGCAGTGGGTGGGGGGGGTCGGACACTGAAGCTTTCTTT. It yields the protein CASSGWGGSDTEAFF.

The rearrangement links TRBV29-1 to TRBJ2-1; 8 bases line up with TRBD2. Germline trimming cut 0 bases from V and 6 bases from J; bases unmatched to any gene: 4. Germline V lookup: CDR1 SQVTM, CDR2 ANQGSEA. The CDR3 has 14 residues. The CDR3 here is CSVEELTSANEQFF. For the CDR3, the DNA is TGCAGCGTTGAAGAGCTGACTAGCGCCAATGAGCAGTTCTTC.

This clonotype was counted between two and nine times. The chain recombines TRBV10-3 with TRBJ2-1; TRBD2 is a possible D gene (5 bases). V was trimmed by 2 bases and J by 7 bases, leaving 9 bases between them. Germline loops: CDR1 ENHRY, CDR2 SYGVKD. The CDR3 spans 13 residues. CDR3 residues: CAISEAPGNEQFF. CDR3 DNA sequence: TGTGCCATCAGTGAGGCTCCGGGAAATGAGCAGTTCTTC.

The chain couples TRBV20-1 to TRBJ2-3, with 8 bases fitting TRBD2. CDR1 is DFQATT and CDR2 is SNEGSKA in the germline V gene (reference sequence). This CDR3 region has 15 residues. The V segment lost 3 bases and the J segment 6 bases; nucleotides outside the gene matches: 11. This CDR3 is CSARGPGLGTDTQYF. The CDR3 DNA follows: TGCAGTGCTAGGGGTCCGGGACTAGGAACGGATACGCAGTATTTT.

This rearrangement joins TRBV6-2 or TRBV6-3 to TRBJ2-1; TRBD2 might be the D (6 bases). The CDR3 is made up of 17 amino acids. CDR1 and CDR2 from the germline V gene are MNHEY and SVGEGT. The ends were cut back, 6 bases at V and 12 bases at J, with 30 bases in the middle. The CDR3 protein is CASRDPLYRTTLTGQFF. CDR3 bases: TGTGCCAGCAGAGATCCGTTATACCGGACTACCCTAACGGGGCAGTTCTTC.

Ten or more counts support this clonotype. The chain carries TRBV29-1 and TRBJ1-1, with D possibly being TRBD1 (6 bases). The CDR3 covers 12 residues. Trimming shortened V by 3 bases and J by 5 bases, and 10 bases separated the two germline ends. Germline-derived CDR1 and CDR2 are SQVTM and ANQGSEA. CDR3 nucleotides: TGCAGCGTTGACAGGGGAAGGACTGAAGCTTTCTTT. Translating gives CSVDRGRTEAFF.

This chain links TRBV27 with TRBJ1-2, with TRBD1 as a possible D gene (5 bases). This CDR3 contains 14 residues. The germline V and J ends were trimmed by 4 bases and 5 bases, with 14 bases remaining between them. CDR1 MNHEY and CDR2 SMNVEV come from the germline V gene (reference sequence). This CDR3 reads CASSSRQGAYGYTF. The CDR3 DNA reads TGTGCCAGCAGTTCCCGTCAGGGCGCATATGGCTACACCTTC.

The chain carries TRBV7-8 and TRBJ1-4, with D uncertain. Germline V CDR1 and CDR2: SGHVS, FQNEAQ. The CDR3 is 16 residues long. Trimming took 2 bases from V and 2 from J, leaving 12 bases between them. The CDR3 DNA follows: TGTGCCAGCAGCTTACGTCGGGTCATCACTAATGAAAAACTGTTTTTT. Protein: CASSLRRVITNEKLFF. Full variable domain (outside the CDR3, taken from reference TRBV7-8 and TRBJ1-4): GAGVSQSPRYKVAKRGQDVALRCDPISGHVSLFWYQQALGQGPEFLTYFQNEAQLDKSGLPSDRFFAERPEGSVSTLKIQRTQQEDSAVYLCASSLRRVITNEKLFFGSGTQLSVL.

This clonotype occurred many times. The chain employs TRBV28 and TRBJ1-2; D uncertain. Germline assignment: CDR1 MDHEN and CDR2 SYDVKM. The ends were cut back, 4 bases at V and 3 bases at J, with 18 bases in the middle. The CDR3 has 16 amino acids. The CDR3 sequence: CASSSQSSGRHYGYTF. The CDR3 bases are TGTGCCAGCAGTTCCCAATCTTCGGGCAGGCACTATGGCTACACCTTC.

In its sample, this clonotype was seen a few times. The chain recombines TRBV13 with TRBJ2-7, with TRBD2 matching over 12 bases. CDR1 is PRHDT and CDR2 is FYEKMQ in the germline V gene (reference sequence). The CDR3 spans 14 residues. Trimming removed 8 bases from V and 4 bases from J; junction bases left unmatched: 6. In DNA, the CDR3 is TGTGCCAGCTCCACTAGCGGGGGGAAATACGAGCAGTACTTC. Amino acid sequence: CASSTSGGKYEQYF.

The chain employs TRBV27 and TRBJ1-6; D is perhaps TRBD1 (6 bases). Germline loops: CDR1 MNHEY, CDR2 SMNVEV (reference sequence). Trimming left V 4 bases short and J 7 bases short, with 14 bases between. The CDR3 loop spans 15 amino acids. DNA for the CDR3: TGTGCCAGCAGTTCAGAGGGGGATTCGAATTCACCCCTCCACTTT. It codes for CASSSEGDSNSPLHF.

The chain employs TRBV4-2 and TRBJ1-5, with a tentative D call TRBD1 (5 bases). Germline V gene data show CDR1 as LGHNA and CDR2 as YNFKEQ. Trimming shortened V by 0 bases and J by 5 bases, and 14 bases separated the two germline ends. This CDR3 contains 16 residues. In DNA form, the CDR3 reads TGTGCCAGCAGCCAAGAGGGCCAGGGAGGCGATCAGCCCCAGCATTTT. This encodes CASSQEGQGGDQPQHF.

This clonotype was detected only a few times. J is TRBJ1-3 and V is TRBV12-3 or TRBV12-4; no reliable D call. The CDR3 consists of 11 residues. Trimming shortened V by 1 base and J by 10 bases, and 5 bases separated the two germline ends. The CDR3 is CASSLGTTIYF. CDR3 DNA sequence: TGTGCCAGCAGTTTAGGGACGACCATATATTTT.

The CDR3, as DNA: TGTGCCAGCAGCGCCGGACCAGTGGACGGGGCCCAGTACTTC. Residues: CASSAGPVDGAQYF. The chain links TRBV9 to TRBJ2-5; weak D call: TRBD2 (5 bases). The CDR3 covers 14 residues. V was shortened by 3 bases and J by 9 bases, with 18 bases between the two germline ends. CDR1 is SGDLS and CDR2 is YYNGEE in the germline V gene. The complete variable domain, with remaining parts taken from reference TRBV9 and TRBJ2-5, reads DSGVTQTPKHLITATGQRVTLRCSPRSGDLSVYWYQQSLDQGLQFLIQYYNGEERAKGNILERFSAQQFPDLHSELNLSSLELGDSALYFCASSAGPVDGAQYFGPGTRLLVL.

The gene calls are TRBV7-2 and TRBJ2-4; a possible D gene is TRBD1 (5 bases). The germline gives CDR1 SGHTA, CDR2 FQGNSA. V lost 1 base and J 9 bases, leaving 16 bases between the germline ends. The CDR3 runs to 15 residues. The CDR3 is CASSLGDDSSGIQYF. As DNA, the CDR3 is TGTGCCAGCAGCTTAGGGGATGACAGTTCGGGCATTCAGTACTTC.

A note on this clonotype: A much larger clone is a single base away; this may be a read error. The rearrangement joins TRBV28 to TRBJ1-6; weak D call: TRBD1 (6 bases). This CDR3 is built from 14 residues. CDR1 is MDHEN and CDR2 is SYDVKM in the germline V gene. As DNA, the CDR3 is TGTGCCAACAGTTTATCAGGGGAGCACTCACCCCTCCACTTT. Protein sequence: CANSLSGEHSPLHF.

The chain uses TRBV9 and TRBJ1-1; tentative D call: TRBD1 (5 bases). Germline V CDR1 and CDR2: SGDLS, YYNGEE. The CDR3 contains 14 residues. Trimming shortened V by 0 bases and J by 0 bases, and 6 bases separated the two germline ends. CDR3 nucleotides: TGTGCCAGCAGCGTAGGAGGGGTGAACACTGAAGCTTTCTTT. This translates into CASSVGGVNTEAFF.

This chain connects TRBV20-1 to TRBJ2-7, with 9 bases that match TRBD2. In germline, CDR1 is DFQATT, CDR2 SNEGSKA (reference sequence). This CDR3 region has 13 residues. The J segment lost 4 bases and the V segment lost 4 bases, leaving 5 bases of the junction unmatched. The DNA for the CDR3 is TGCAGTGCTACCCCTAGCGGGGAATACGAGCAGTACTTC. Translating it yields CSATPSGEYEQYF.

The table lists this clonotype with a few counts. The V and J genes are TRBV5-5 and TRBJ2-1; D uncertain. V dropped 4 bases and J dropped 4 bases, with 12 bases sitting between them. The CDR3 runs 14 residues. Germline CDR1 is SGHKS and CDR2 is YYEKEE (reference sequence). The CDR3 is CASSDGPQYNEQFF. CDR3 bases: TGTGCCAGCAGCGACGGGCCCCAGTACAATGAGCAGTTCTTC. The whole variable domain, filled in from reference TRBV5-5 and TRBJ2-1, reads DAGVTQSPTHLIKTRGQQVTLRCSPISGHKSVSWYQQVLGQGPQFIFQYYEKEERGRGNFPDRFSARQFPNYSSELNVNALLLGDSALYLCASSDGPQYNEQFFGPGTRLTVL.

This clonotype was counted between two and nine times. This chain uses TRBV7-3 with TRBJ2-3; 9 bases map to TRBD1. The trim removed 8 bases at V and 5 bases at J, leaving 5 bases unmatched. The CDR3 contains 13 residues. Germline CDR1 reads SGHTA; CDR2 reads FQGTGA. CDR3 region: CASGQGSGDTQYF. As DNA, the CDR3 is TGTGCCAGCGGACAGGGGAGTGGAGATACGCAGTATTTT. The whole variable domain, remainder taken from reference TRBV7-3 and TRBJ2-3, is GAGVSQTPSNKVTEKGKYVELRCDPISGHTALYWYRQSLGQGPEFLIYFQGTGAADDSGLPNDRFFAVRPEGSVSTLKIQRTERGDSAVYLCASGQGSGDTQYFGPGTRLTVL.

The chain carries TRBV5-1 and TRBJ2-5; 8 positions match TRBD1. This CDR3 contains 15 residues. Germline-derived CDR1 and CDR2 are SGHRS and YFSETQ. V shed 0 bases and J 5 bases; nucleotides not matched to a gene: 6. The CDR3 protein is CASSLEAGGRETQYF. The CDR3 nucleotides read TGCGCCAGCAGCTTGGAGGCAGGGGGCCGGGAGACCCAGTACTTC.

The chain couples TRBV12-3 or TRBV12-4 to TRBJ2-7; 7 bases map to TRBD1. V shed 6 bases, J shed 5 bases, and the junction held 10 bases outside the gene matches. This CDR3 region has 14 residues. CDR3 coding DNA: TGTGCCAGCAGCCAATGGACAGGCGCGAACGAGCAGTACTTC. Encoded protein: CASSQWTGANEQYF.

The CDR3, as DNA: TGTGCCAGCAGCTTAGTAGCAGGGGGGACGACTGAAGCTTTCTTT. Translated: CASSLVAGGTTEAFF. The V and J genes are TRBV9 and TRBJ1-1, with 7 bases matching TRBD1. Germline loops: CDR1 SGDLS, CDR2 YYNGEE. The junction had 11 bases not matched to a gene; V was cut back by 4 bases and J by 5 bases. This CDR3 is 15 amino acids long.

The chain uses TRBV7-9 and TRBJ1-4; weak D call: TRBD1 (5 bases). Germline values: CDR1 SEHNR, CDR2 FQNEAQ (reference sequence). The CDR3 totals 17 residues. V dropped 7 bases and J dropped 7 bases, with 25 bases sitting between them. CDR3 nucleotides: TGTGCCAGCACCTCCACAGATCCGGGGACGGATCCTGAAAAACTGTTTTTT. Its translation is CASTSTDPGTDPEKLFF.